The source of this TCR beta chain is a study of T cell repertoires in cytomegalovirus infection. Germline CDR1 and CDR2: SGDLS and YYNGEE. This CDR3 is 19 amino acids long. V was pared by 0 bases and J by 1 base, with 9 bases of the junction left unmatched. Using its own MiXCR run on the reads, TCRdb lists one record per CDR3 protein. The repertoire holds hundreds of thousands of distinct CDR3 sequences, with roughly 10% as singletons. The gene calls are TRBV9 and TRBJ2-6; 8 bases match TRBD1. The sample taken for sequencing was PBMCs. The receptor was derived from a human donor in good health (CMV status not recorded). Some clones in this sample may be carry-over from other donors' samples. CDR3 sequence reads: CASSVGLAGGESGANVLTF. The CDR3 DNA reads as TGTGCCAGCAGCGTAGGGCTGGCAGGGGGCGAATCTGGGGCCAACGTCCTGACTTTC. Using reference TRBV9 and TRBJ2-6 for the parts outside the CDR3, the full variable domain is DSGVTQTPKHLITATGQRVTLRCSPRSGDLSVYWYQQSLDQGLQFLIQYYNGEERAKGNILERFSAQQFPDLHSELNLSSLELGDSALYFCASSVGLAGGESGANVLTFGAGSRLTVL.